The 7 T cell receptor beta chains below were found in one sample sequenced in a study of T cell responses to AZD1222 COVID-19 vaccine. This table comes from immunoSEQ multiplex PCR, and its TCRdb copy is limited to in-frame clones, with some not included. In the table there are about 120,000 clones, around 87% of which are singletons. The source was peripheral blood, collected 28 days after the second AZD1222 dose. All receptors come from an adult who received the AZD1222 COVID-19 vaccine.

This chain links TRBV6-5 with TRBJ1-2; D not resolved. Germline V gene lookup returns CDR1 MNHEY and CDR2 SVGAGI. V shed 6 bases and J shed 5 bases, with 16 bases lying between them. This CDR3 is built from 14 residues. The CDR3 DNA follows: TGTGCCAGCAGATTGACCGGGATAGTGTATGGCTACACCTTC. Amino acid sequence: CASRLTGIVYGYTF.

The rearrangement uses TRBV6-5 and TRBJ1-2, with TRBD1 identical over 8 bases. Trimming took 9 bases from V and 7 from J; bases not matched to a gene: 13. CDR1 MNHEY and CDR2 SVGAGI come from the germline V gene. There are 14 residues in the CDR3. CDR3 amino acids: CASRKPLQGGGYTF. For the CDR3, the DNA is TGTGCCAGTCGTAAACCCCTACAGGGGGGTGGCTACACCTTC.

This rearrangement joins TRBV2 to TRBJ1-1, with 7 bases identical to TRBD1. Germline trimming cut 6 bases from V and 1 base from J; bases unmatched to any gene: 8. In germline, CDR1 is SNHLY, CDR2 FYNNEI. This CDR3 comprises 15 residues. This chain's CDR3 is CASRAVRGTNTEAFF. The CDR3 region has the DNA TGTGCCAGCAGGGCCGTCAGGGGGACGAACACTGAAGCTTTCTTT.

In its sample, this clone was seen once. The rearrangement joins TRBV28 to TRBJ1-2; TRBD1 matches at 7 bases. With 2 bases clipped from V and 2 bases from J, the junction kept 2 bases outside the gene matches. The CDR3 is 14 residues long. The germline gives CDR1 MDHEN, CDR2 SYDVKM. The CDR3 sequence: CASSLPGQNYGYTF. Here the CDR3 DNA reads TGTGCCAGCAGTTTACCGGGACAGAACTATGGCTACACCTTC.

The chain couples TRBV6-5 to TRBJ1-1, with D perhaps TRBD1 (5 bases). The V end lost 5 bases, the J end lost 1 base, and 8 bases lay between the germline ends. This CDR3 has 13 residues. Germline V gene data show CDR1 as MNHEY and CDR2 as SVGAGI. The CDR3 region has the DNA TGTGCCAGCAGTCTGGGGCGGAACACTGAAGCTTTCTTT. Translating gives CASSLGRNTEAFF.

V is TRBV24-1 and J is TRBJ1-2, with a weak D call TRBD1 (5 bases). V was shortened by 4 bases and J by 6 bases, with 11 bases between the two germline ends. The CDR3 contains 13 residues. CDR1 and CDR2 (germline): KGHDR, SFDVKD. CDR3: CATSEPGRDGYTF. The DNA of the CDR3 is TGTGCCACCAGTGAACCTGGCAGGGATGGCTACACCTTC.

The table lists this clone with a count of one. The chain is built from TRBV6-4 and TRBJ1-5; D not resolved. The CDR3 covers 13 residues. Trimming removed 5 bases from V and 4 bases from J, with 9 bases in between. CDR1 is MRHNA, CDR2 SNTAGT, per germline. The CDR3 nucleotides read TGTGCCAGCAGTACCATTCCAAATCAGCCCCAGCATTTT. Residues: CASSTIPNQPQHF.